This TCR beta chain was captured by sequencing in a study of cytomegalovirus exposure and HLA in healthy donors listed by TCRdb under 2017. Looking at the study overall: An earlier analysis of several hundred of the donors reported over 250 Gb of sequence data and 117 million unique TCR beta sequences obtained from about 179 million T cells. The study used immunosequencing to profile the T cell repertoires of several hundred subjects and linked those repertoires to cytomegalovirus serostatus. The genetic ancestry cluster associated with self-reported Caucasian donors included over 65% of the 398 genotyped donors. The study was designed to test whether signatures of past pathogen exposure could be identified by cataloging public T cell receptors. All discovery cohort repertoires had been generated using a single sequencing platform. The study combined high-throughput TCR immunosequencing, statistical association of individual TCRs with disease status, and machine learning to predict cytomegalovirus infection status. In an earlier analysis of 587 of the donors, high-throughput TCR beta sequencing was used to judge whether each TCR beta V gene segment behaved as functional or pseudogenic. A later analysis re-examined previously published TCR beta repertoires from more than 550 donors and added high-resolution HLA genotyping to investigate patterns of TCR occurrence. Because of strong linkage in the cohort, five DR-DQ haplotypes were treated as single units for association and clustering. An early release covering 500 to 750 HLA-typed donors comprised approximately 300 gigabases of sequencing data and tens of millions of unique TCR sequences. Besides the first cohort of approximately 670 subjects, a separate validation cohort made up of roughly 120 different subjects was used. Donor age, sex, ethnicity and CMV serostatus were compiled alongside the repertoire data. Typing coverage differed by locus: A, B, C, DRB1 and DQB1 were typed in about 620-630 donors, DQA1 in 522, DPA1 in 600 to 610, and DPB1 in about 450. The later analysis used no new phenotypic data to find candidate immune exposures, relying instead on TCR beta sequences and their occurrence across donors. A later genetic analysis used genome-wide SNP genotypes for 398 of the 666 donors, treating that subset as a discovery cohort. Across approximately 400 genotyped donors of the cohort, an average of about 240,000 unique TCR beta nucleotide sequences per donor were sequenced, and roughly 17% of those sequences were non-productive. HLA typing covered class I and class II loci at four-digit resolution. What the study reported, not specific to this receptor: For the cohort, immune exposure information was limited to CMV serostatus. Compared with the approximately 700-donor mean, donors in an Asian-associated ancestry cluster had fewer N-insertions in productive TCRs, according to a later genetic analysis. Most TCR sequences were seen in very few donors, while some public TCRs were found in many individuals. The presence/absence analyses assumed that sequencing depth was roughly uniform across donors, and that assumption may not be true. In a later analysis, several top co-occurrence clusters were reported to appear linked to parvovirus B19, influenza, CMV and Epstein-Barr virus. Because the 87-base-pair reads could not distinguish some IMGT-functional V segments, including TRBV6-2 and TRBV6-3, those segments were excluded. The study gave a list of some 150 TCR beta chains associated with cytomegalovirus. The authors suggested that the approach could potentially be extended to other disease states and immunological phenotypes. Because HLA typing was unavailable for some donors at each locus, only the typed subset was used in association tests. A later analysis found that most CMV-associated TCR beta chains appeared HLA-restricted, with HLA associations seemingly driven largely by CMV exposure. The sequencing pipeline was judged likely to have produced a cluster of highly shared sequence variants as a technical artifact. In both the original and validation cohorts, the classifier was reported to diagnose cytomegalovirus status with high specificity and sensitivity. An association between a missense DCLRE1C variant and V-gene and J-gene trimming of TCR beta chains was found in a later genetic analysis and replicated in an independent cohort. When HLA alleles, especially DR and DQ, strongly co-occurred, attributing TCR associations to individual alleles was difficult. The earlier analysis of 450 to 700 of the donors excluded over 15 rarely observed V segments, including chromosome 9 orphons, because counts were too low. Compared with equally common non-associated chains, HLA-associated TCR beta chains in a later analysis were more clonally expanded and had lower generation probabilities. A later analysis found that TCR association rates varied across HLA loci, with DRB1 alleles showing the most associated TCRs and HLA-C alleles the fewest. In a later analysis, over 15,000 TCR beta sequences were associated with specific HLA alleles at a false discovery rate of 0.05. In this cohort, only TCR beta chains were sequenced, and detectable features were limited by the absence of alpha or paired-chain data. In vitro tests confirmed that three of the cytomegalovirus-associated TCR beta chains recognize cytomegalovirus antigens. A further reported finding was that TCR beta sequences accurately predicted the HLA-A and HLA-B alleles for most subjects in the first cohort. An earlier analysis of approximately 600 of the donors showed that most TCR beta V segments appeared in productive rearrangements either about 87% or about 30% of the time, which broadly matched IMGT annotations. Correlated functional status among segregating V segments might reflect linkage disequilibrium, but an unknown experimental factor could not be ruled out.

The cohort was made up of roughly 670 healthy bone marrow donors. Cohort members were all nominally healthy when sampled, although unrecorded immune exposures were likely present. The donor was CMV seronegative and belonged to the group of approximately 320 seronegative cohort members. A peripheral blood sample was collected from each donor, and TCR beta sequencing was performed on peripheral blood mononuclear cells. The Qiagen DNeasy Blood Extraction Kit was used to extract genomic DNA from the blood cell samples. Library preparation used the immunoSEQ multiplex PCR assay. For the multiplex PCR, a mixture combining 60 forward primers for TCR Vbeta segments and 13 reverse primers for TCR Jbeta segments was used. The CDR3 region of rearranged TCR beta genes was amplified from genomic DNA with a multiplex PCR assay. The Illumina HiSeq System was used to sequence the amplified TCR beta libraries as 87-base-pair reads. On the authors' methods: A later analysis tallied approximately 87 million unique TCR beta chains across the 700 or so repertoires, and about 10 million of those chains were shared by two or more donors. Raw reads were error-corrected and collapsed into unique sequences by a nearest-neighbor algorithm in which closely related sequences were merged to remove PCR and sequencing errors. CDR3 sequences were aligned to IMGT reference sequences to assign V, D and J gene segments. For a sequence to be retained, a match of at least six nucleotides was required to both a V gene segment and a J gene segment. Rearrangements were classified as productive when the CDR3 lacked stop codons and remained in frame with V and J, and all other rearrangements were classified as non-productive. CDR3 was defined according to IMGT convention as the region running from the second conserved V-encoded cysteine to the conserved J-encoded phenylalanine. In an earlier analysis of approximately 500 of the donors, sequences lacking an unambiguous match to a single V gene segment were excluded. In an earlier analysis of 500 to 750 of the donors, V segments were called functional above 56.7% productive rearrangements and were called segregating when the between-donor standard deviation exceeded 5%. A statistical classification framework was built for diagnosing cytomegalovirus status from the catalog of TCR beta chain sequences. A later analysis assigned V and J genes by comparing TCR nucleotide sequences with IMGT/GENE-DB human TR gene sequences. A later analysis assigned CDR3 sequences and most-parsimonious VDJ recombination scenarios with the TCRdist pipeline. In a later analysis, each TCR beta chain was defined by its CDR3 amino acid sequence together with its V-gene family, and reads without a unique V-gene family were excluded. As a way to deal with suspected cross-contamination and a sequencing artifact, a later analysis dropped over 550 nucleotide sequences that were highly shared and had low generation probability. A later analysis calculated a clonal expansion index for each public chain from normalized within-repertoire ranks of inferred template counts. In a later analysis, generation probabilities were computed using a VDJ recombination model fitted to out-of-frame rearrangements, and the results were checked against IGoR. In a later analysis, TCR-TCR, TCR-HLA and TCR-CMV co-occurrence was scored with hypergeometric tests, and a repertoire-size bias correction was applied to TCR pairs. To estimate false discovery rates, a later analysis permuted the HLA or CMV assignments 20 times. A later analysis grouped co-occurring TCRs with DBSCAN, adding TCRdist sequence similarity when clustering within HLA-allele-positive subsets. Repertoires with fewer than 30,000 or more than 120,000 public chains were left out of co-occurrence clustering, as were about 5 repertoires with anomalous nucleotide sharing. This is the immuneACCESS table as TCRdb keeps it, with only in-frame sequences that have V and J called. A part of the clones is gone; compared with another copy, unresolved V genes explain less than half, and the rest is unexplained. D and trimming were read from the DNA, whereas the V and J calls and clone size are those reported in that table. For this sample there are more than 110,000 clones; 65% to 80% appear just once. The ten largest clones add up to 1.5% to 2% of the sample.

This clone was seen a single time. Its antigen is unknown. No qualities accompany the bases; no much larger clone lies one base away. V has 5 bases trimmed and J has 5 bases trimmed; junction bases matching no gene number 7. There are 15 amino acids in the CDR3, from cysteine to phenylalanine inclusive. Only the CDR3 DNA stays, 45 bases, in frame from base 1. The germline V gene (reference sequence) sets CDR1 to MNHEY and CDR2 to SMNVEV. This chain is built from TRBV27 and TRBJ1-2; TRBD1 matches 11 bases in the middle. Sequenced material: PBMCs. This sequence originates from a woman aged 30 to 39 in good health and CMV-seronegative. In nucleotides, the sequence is TGTGCCAGCAGTCTTGGACAGGGGGCAGGGTATGGCTACACCTTC. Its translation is CASSLGQGAGYGYTF.